Below, 26 T cell receptor beta chains from the same sample are listed, as sequenced in a study of T cell responses to AZD1222 COVID-19 vaccine. The table came from immunoSEQ multiplex PCR; TCRdb's copy has only in-frame clones and leaves some out. The sample carries approximately 160,000 clones, around 90% recorded once. The specimen was peripheral blood, collected on day 0 of AZD1222 vaccination. These receptors originate from an adult in good health.

This chain uses TRBV5-5 with TRBJ2-1; 9 positions match TRBD2. From germline, CDR1 is SGHKS and CDR2 YYEKEE (reference sequence). V shed 7 bases and J 8 bases; nucleotides not matched to a gene: 16. CDR3 length equals 16 residues. CDR3 sequence (DNA): TGTGCCAGCGGAAAATTTAGCGGGAGAAACACAGATGAGCAGTTCTTC. It codes for CASGKFSGRNTDEQFF.

This chain links TRBV5-6 with TRBJ2-7; 8 nucleotides align to TRBD1. The CDR3 runs to 13 residues. Trimming removed 3 bases from V and 3 bases from J; junction bases left unmatched: 2. Per the germline V gene, CDR1 is SGHDT and CDR2 is YYEEEE. CDR3 loop: CASSWTGNYEQYF. The CDR3 DNA sequence: TGTGCCAGCAGCTGGACAGGGAACTACGAGCAGTACTTC. Looking up the rest from reference TRBV5-6 and TRBJ2-7 gives the full variable domain: DAGVTQSPTHLIKTRGQQVTLRCSPKSGHDTVSWYQQALGQGPQFIFQYYEEEERQRGNFPDRFSGHQFPNYSSELNVNALLLGDSALYLCASSWTGNYEQYFGPGTRLTVT.

The chain couples TRBV6-1 to TRBJ2-7; possibly TRBD1 for D (6 bases). Germline CDR1 is MNHNS and CDR2 is SASEGT. V was clipped by 2 bases and J by 2 bases, with 13 bases between them. The CDR3 extends over 15 amino acids. The chain's CDR3 is CASSEMGALPYEQYF. The CDR3 DNA sequence: TGTGCCAGCAGTGAAATGGGGGCCCTACCCTACGAGCAGTACTTC.

V and J are TRBV27 and TRBJ2-1, with 8 bases matching TRBD1. In germline, CDR1 is MNHEY, CDR2 SMNVEV (reference sequence). The CDR3 has 12 residues. V was clipped by 4 bases and J by 15 bases; unmatched bases: 8. The CDR3 DNA reads TGTGCCAGCAGTTACCGGACAGGGAGTTTGTTCTTC. It codes for CASSYRTGSLFF.

The CDR3 sequence: CASSQDANREAFF. Here the CDR3 DNA reads TGTGCCAGCAGCCAAGATGCGAACAGAGAAGCTTTCTTT. The V gene is TRBV4-2, the J gene TRBJ1-1; D gene ambiguous. V was cut by 0 bases and J by 8 bases, with 10 bases left in between. The CDR3 sequence is 13 residues long. CDR1 is LGHNA and CDR2 is YNFKEQ in the germline V gene.

The chain employs TRBV6-5 and TRBJ2-7; TRBD2 matches 7 bases. The CDR3 loop spans 15 amino acids. Germline V gene lookup returns CDR1 MNHEY and CDR2 SVGAGI. V lost 7 bases to trimming and J lost 5 bases; unmatched junction nucleotides: 14. CDR3 in DNA: TGTGCCAGCACCCCCCCTATACTAGCGATCGACGAGCAGTACTTC. This gives the protein CASTPPILAIDEQYF.

This chain links TRBV4-1 with TRBJ1-2; D possibly corresponds to TRBD1 (5 bases). Germline V gene lookup returns CDR1 MGHRA and CDR2 YSYEKL. The CDR3 contains 13 residues. With 1 base removed from V and 2 bases from J, the gap between germline ends came to 5 bases. CDR3 loop: CASSQGQNYGYTF. The CDR3 DNA reads as TGCGCCAGCAGCCAAGGACAGAACTATGGCTACACCTTC.

The V gene is TRBV7-9, the J gene TRBJ1-4, with TRBD1 identical over 9 bases. Germline lookup yields CDR1 SEHNR and CDR2 FQNEAQ (reference sequence). The CDR3 totals 16 residues. The V segment lost 1 base and the J segment 5 bases; nucleotides outside the gene matches: 5. The CDR3 region has the DNA TGTGCCAGCAGCTTAGTCTCCGGGACAGGGAATGAAAAACTGTTTTTT. This encodes CASSLVSGTGNEKLFF. Combining the CDR3 with reference TRBV7-9 and TRBJ1-4 gives the whole variable domain DTGVSQNPRHKITKRGQNVTFRCDPISEHNRLYWYRQTLGQGPEFLTYFQNEAQLEKSRLLSDRFSAERPKGSFSTLEIQRTEQGDSAMYLCASSLVSGTGNEKLFFGSGTQLSVL.

The rearrangement links TRBV7-3 to TRBJ2-5; 8 nucleotides align to TRBD2. The CDR3 consists of 15 residues. Trimming at V came to 5 bases and at J to 4 bases, leaving 9 bases not matched to a gene. Germline V CDR1 and CDR2: SGHTA, FQGTGA. The CDR3 reads CASSQSGSPRETQYF. The CDR3 DNA follows: TGTGCCAGCAGCCAGAGCGGGAGCCCACGAGAGACCCAGTACTTC.

The gene calls are TRBV21-1 and TRBJ2-1. TRBV21-1 is listed as a pseudogene. This CDR3 is built from 15 residues. DNA of the CDR3: TGTGCCAGCAGCAATTGCCGGGGACCCTACAATGAGCAGTTCTTC. Translating it yields CASSNCRGPYNEQFF.

The chain has TRBV2 and TRBJ2-1; tentative D call: TRBD2 (6 bases). The CDR3 spans 16 residues. V gave up 2 bases and J gave up 3 bases, with 14 bases separating them. Germline V gene data show CDR1 as SNHLY and CDR2 as FYNNEI. This CDR3 is CASSERLAAFYNEQFF. The CDR3 DNA sequence: TGTGCCAGCAGTGAACGGTTAGCGGCGTTCTACAATGAGCAGTTCTTC.

The gene calls are TRBV28 and TRBJ2-5; 13 bases are shared with TRBD2. CDR1 is MDHEN and CDR2 is SYDVKM in the germline V gene. V lost 4 bases to trimming and J lost 5 bases; unmatched junction nucleotides: 10. The CDR3 is made up of 17 amino acids. As DNA, the CDR3 is TGTGCCAGCAGTTCGCCGGGACTAGCGGGATCAGGGGAGACCCAGTACTTC. Residues: CASSSPGLAGSGETQYF.

This CDR3 is CASSARQRNNSPLHF. The CDR3 region has the DNA TGTGCCAGCAGTGCCCGACAGCGAAATAATTCACCCCTCCACTTT. The gene calls are TRBV2 and TRBJ1-6, with D maybe TRBD1 (5 bases). The CDR3 is 15 amino acids. V was cut by 4 bases and J by 5 bases, with 12 bases left in between. Germline V CDR1 and CDR2: SNHLY, FYNNEI.

The genes are TRBV7-2 and TRBJ1-6; the match to TRBD1 covers 10 bases. From germline, CDR1 is SGHTA and CDR2 FQGNSA. Trimming took 6 bases from V and 6 from J; bases not matched to a gene: 2. CDR3 length: 14 amino acids. The CDR3 DNA reads as TGTGCCAGCAGTAGGGACAGGGGTAATTCACCCCTCCACTTT. It specifies CASSRDRGNSPLHF.

The chain joins TRBV6-1 to TRBJ1-2; D gene uncertain. The CDR3 covers 13 residues. V dropped 0 bases and J dropped 4 bases, with 6 bases sitting between them. CDR1 is MNHNS and CDR2 is SASEGT in the germline V gene. This chain's CDR3 is CASSEAATYGYTF. DNA of the CDR3: TGTGCCAGCAGTGAAGCAGCTACCTATGGCTACACCTTC.

The J gene is TRBJ1-1, the V gene TRBV18; 8 bases line up with TRBD1. The CDR3 spans 17 residues. The J segment lost 0 bases and the V segment lost 4 bases, leaving 10 bases of the junction unmatched. Per germline, CDR1 KGHSH and CDR2 LQKENI. In nucleotides, the CDR3 is TGTGCCAGCTCACTGACCGGGACAGGCTTAATGAACACTGAAGCTTTCTTT. Translation: CASSLTGTGLMNTEAFF. The whole variable domain, filled in from reference TRBV18 and TRBJ1-1, reads NAGVMQNPRHLVRRRGQEARLRCSPMKGHSHVYWYRQLPEEGLKFMVYLQKENIIDESGMPKERFSAEFPKEGPSILRIQQVVRGDSAAYFCASSLTGTGLMNTEAFFGQGTRLTVV.

This clone was found a few times. At the DNA level, this CDR3 is encoded by other sequences in the same sample as well. The V and J genes are TRBV5-1 and TRBJ2-7; perhaps TRBD2 as D (6 bases). CDR3 length equals 15 residues. CDR1 and CDR2 from the germline V gene are SGHRS and YFSETQ. V gave up 4 bases and J gave up 0 bases, with 14 bases separating them. The CDR3 protein is CASSLQTGSSYEQYF. DNA of the CDR3: TGCGCCAGCAGCCTACAGACCGGGAGCTCCTACGAGCAGTACTTC.

V gene TRBV5-1 combines with J gene TRBJ2-4; tentative D call: TRBD1 (6 bases). There are 14 residues in the CDR3. The ends were cut back, 4 bases at V and 2 bases at J, with 10 bases in the middle. Germline assignment: CDR1 SGHRS and CDR2 YFSETQ. This CDR3 reads CASSPGTTKNIQYF. DNA of the CDR3: TGCGCCAGCAGCCCCGGGACAACCAAAAACATTCAGTACTTC.

The J gene is TRBJ2-7, the V gene TRBV2, with 7 bases matching TRBD1. CDR1 is SNHLY and CDR2 is FYNNEI in the germline V gene. The CDR3 has 14 residues. After removal of 6 bases from V and 7 bases from J, the junction contained 12 bases not matched to a gene. The chain's CDR3 is CASRYTGTAREQYF. Here the CDR3 DNA reads TGTGCCAGCAGGTACACCGGGACAGCGAGGGAGCAGTACTTC.

The chain joins TRBV10-2 to TRBJ1-2; the D is unclear. V was clipped by 3 bases and J by 3 bases, with 20 bases between them. The CDR3 runs 17 residues. The germline V gene has CDR1 WSHSY and CDR2 SAAADI. CDR3 residues: CASSDRMGGFLYYGYTF. CDR3 DNA: TGCGCCAGCAGTGATAGGATGGGAGGGTTCCTTTACTATGGCTACACCTTC.

The rearrangement joins TRBV19 to TRBJ2-3; tentatively, D is TRBD2 (6 bases). Germline CDR1 LNHDA, CDR2 SQIVND (reference sequence). The CDR3 spans 14 residues. V shed 9 bases and J shed 2 bases, with 15 bases lying between them. The CDR3 nucleotides read TGTGCCAGCAGGCGGGGAAGCCCCACAGATACGCAGTATTTT. It codes for CASRRGSPTDTQYF.

This clone was counted many times. The chain links TRBV21-1 to TRBJ2-7. TRBV21-1 is described as a pseudogene. The CDR3 has 14 amino acids. The CDR3 here is CATQRDSSSYEQYF. Written as DNA, the CDR3 is TGTGCCACCCAAAGGGATTCGAGCTCCTACGAGCAGTACTTC.

The chain links TRBV11-2 to TRBJ2-7; TRBD2 matches at 7 bases. The CDR3 extends over 15 amino acids. Germline CDR1 reads SGHAT; CDR2 reads FQNNGV. J lost 2 bases, V lost 5 bases, and 9 bases had no gene match. CDR3 loop: CASSRVLRGAYEQYF. As DNA, the CDR3 is TGTGCCAGCAGCCGGGTTCTTCGGGGGGCCTACGAGCAGTACTTC.

The rearrangement links TRBV6-2 or TRBV6-3 to TRBJ1-2; D gene uncertain. The CDR3 is made up of 15 amino acids. V was shortened by 5 bases and J by 4 bases, with 17 bases between the two germline ends. Looked up from germline, CDR1 is MNHEY and CDR2 is SVGEGT. CDR3 protein: CASSPNRAAPYGYTF. The CDR3 DNA sequence: TGTGCCAGCAGTCCGAACCGGGCCGCCCCCTATGGCTACACCTTC.

This sequence joins TRBV6-1 and TRBJ2-7; D possibly corresponds to TRBD2 (6 bases). The CDR3 covers 16 residues. Per the germline V gene, CDR1 is MNHNS and CDR2 is SASEGT. Trimming cost V 1 base and J 7 bases, with 20 bases left between them. The CDR3 bases are TGTGCCAGCAGTGAAGTCCACTCAGGCCGGGGGTGGGAGCAGTACTTC. Translation: CASSEVHSGRGWEQYF.

The chain has TRBV6-5 and TRBJ2-7; no firm D call. The V and J ends lost 4 bases and 5 bases respectively, with 15 bases between them. The CDR3 length is 14 residues. Germline CDR1 reads MNHEY; CDR2 reads SVGAGI. DNA for the CDR3: TGTGCCAGCAGTTGGCGACACCGGTTCCACGAGCAGTACTTC. This encodes CASSWRHRFHEQYF.